The clone carrying this TCR beta chain was recorded only once. The assay was immunoSEQ multiplex PCR, and TCRdb's table has in-frame clones only and misses some. The table has some 91,000 clones, about nine tenths seen once. These data come from a study of blood T cell repertoires in COVID-19. The wider study: The United States, Italy and Spain provided the acute and convalescent COVID-19 samples. Sources were T cells, B-cell-depleted T cells, or PBMCs; the material itself was cDNA or gDNA.

The receptor comes from a man in his 60s with acute or convalescent COVID-19. The specimen was peripheral blood.

The CDR3 bases are TGTGCCTGGGGAGCCGGGACAGGGGCCTTCTCTGGAAACACCATATATTTT. It translates to CAWGAGTGAFSGNTIYF. The V gene is TRBV30, the J gene TRBJ1-3, with 10 bases aligning to TRBD1. J gave up 0 bases and V 5 bases, and 10 bases lay outside the gene matches. Germline CDR1 GTSNPN, CDR2 SVGIG (reference sequence). This CDR3 is built from 17 residues.